This T cell receptor (beta chain) was obtained from a study of shared clonotypes between healthy human individuals. Whole-study results and caveats: Sharing across four donors was highest in naive CD4 (approximately 5%) and lowest in memory CD8 (approximately 0.4%).

Per the original methods: Filtering was not the same, since immunoSEQ gave junction-only sequences without quality scores. The repertoire was sequenced with immunoSEQ multiplex PCR; TCRdb's copy has only in-frame clones and lacks some. V, J and clone size reflect that table, while D and trimming were determined from the DNA. Among around 2.1 million clones listed, 90% to 95% were seen once. On this clone itself: What it binds is unknown.

Naive CD8 isolation took CD45RO-negative cells positively selected for CCR7 and excluded terminally differentiated effector memory CD45RA+ cells. Germline lookup yields CDR1 SGHDT and CDR2 YYEEEE. Trimming shortened V by 0 bases and J by 0 bases, and 10 bases separated the two germline ends. The CDR3 runs to 15 residues. The sequencing input was naive CD8+ T cells from PBMCs. The receptor was isolated from a man aged 18 to 30 in good health. Some clones in this sample may be carry-over from other donors' samples. The gene calls are TRBV5-6 and TRBJ2-7; D is ambiguous. CDR3: CASSLVLKSSYEQYF. The CDR3 nucleotides are TGTGCCAGCAGCTTGGTTCTTAAGAGCTCCTACGAGCAGTACTTC. Combining the CDR3 with reference TRBV5-6 and TRBJ2-7 gives the whole variable domain DAGVTQSPTHLIKTRGQQVTLRCSPKSGHDTVSWYQQALGQGPQFIFQYYEEEERQRGNFPDRFSGHQFPNYSSELNVNALLLGDSALYLCASSLVLKSSYEQYFGPGTRLTVT.